The rows below give T cell receptor beta chains drawn from one sample of a study of T cell responses to AZD1222 COVID-19 vaccine. The data were produced by immunoSEQ multiplex PCR, yet TCRdb's version contains in-frame clones alone and is incomplete. This table holds around 150,000 clones, 85% to 95% found once. The material was peripheral blood, obtained on day 0 of AZD1222 vaccination. Source of these receptors: an adult in good health. Each CDR3 is given with its conserved first and last residue. A D gene is named only where the DNA matches it firmly. Clone size, where shown, is once, few, many, or a class for clones that have expanded.

J gene: TRBJ2-5; clone size: -; D gene: -; V gene: TRBV6-5; CDR3 protein: CASSTGIGKTQYF; CDR3 DNA: TGTGCCAGCAGTACAGGGATCGGAAAGACCCAGTACTTC
J gene: TRBJ2-7; clone size: once; D gene: TRBD2; V gene: TRBV5-1; CDR3 protein: CASSHGLAGARNEQYF; CDR3 DNA: TGCGCCAGCAGCCACGGACTAGCGGGAGCACGGAACGAGCAGTACTTC
J gene: TRBJ2-2; clone size: once; D gene: -; V gene: TRBV15; CDR3 protein: CASGVRTGELFF; CDR3 DNA: TGTGCCTCCGGAGTGCGGACCGGGGAGCTGTTTTTT
J gene: TRBJ1-5; clone size: -; D gene: TRBD1; V gene: TRBV18; CDR3 protein: CASSPGTGNQPQHF; CDR3 DNA: TGTGCCAGCTCACCGGGGACAGGGAATCAGCCCCAGCATTTT
J gene: TRBJ2-2; clone size: -; D gene: TRBD1; V gene: TRBV7-9; CDR3 protein: CASSPGTGLGELFF; CDR3 DNA: TGTGCCAGCAGCCCCGGGACAGGCCTGGGGGAGCTGTTTTTT
J gene: TRBJ1-2; clone size: -; D gene: TRBD1; V gene: TRBV28; CDR3 protein: CASSPSGQGFTF; CDR3 DNA: TGTGCCAGCAGTCCCTCCGGACAGGGGTTCACCTTC
J gene: TRBJ2-7; clone size: few; D gene: -; V gene: TRBV4-2; CDR3 protein: CASSQEMRLYYEQYF; CDR3 DNA: TGTGCCAGCAGCCAAGAAATGAGGCTATACTACGAGCAGTACTTC
J gene: TRBJ2-5; clone size: -; D gene: -; V gene: TRBV5-5; CDR3 protein: CASTSSIAETQYF; CDR3 DNA: TGTGCCAGCACCTCCTCGATTGCGGAGACCCAGTACTTC
J gene: TRBJ1-1; clone size: -; D gene: -; V gene: TRBV28; CDR3 protein: CASSRRTPGATEAFF; CDR3 DNA: TGTGCCAGCAGCCGTAGGACTCCCGGGGCCACTGAAGCTTTCTTT
J gene: TRBJ2-7; clone size: -; D gene: -; V gene: TRBV6-5; CDR3 protein: CASNAAMVSYEQYF; CDR3 DNA: TGTGCCAGCAATGCGGCGATGGTGTCCTACGAGCAGTACTTC
J gene: TRBJ1-2; clone size: -; D gene: -; V gene: TRBV3-1/TRBV3-2; CDR3 protein: CASSQDLFGGGHYGYTF; CDR3 DNA: TGTGCCAGCAGCCAAGACCTATTCGGAGGGGGACACTATGGCTACACCTTC
J gene: TRBJ1-3; clone size: -; D gene: -; V gene: TRBV7-6; CDR3 protein: CASSLGAFSGNTIYF; CDR3 DNA: TGTGCCAGCAGCTTAGGCGCTTTCTCTGGAAACACCATATATTTT
J gene: TRBJ1-3; clone size: -; D gene: -; V gene: TRBV2; CDR3 protein: CASTRDSGNTIYF; CDR3 DNA: TGTGCCAGCACCAGGGACTCTGGAAACACCATATATTTT
J gene: TRBJ2-2; clone size: -; D gene: TRBD1; V gene: TRBV7-9; CDR3 protein: CASSFPSGTGTTGELFF; CDR3 DNA: TGTGCCAGCAGCTTCCCCTCCGGGACAGGGACCACCGGGGAGCTGTTTTTT
J gene: TRBJ2-1; clone size: -; D gene: -; V gene: TRBV13; CDR3 protein: CASSLGLSYSSSYNEQFF; CDR3 DNA: TGTGCCAGCAGCTTAGGACTCTCTTATTCTAGCTCCTACAATGAGCAGTTCTTC
J gene: TRBJ1-2; clone size: once; D gene: -; V gene: TRBV7-8; CDR3 protein: CASSLVPARDGYTF; CDR3 DNA: TGTGCCAGCAGCTTAGTCCCCGCCAGAGATGGCTACACCTTC